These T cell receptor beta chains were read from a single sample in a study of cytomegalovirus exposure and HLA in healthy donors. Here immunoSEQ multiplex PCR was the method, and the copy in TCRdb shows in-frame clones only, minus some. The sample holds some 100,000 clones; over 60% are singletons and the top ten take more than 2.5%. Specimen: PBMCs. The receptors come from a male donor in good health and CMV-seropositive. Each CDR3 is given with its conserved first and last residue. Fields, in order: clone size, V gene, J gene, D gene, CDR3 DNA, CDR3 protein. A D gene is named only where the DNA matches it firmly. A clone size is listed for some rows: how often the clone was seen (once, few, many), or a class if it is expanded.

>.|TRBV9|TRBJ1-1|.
TGTGCCAGCAGCGCCTCGGAGATCACTGAAGCTTTCTTT
CASSASEITEAFF
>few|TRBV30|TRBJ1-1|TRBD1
TGTGCCTGGAGATTACAGGGGATCTTTGAAGCTTTCTTT
CAWRLQGIFEAFF
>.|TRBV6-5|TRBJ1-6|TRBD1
TGTGCCAGCAGGACGACAGGGATCTCGGGATCACCCCTCCACTTT
CASRTTGISGSPLHF
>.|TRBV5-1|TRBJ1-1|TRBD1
TGCGCCAGCAGCTACGATGGACAGGGAACTGAAGCTTTCTTT
CASSYDGQGTEAFF
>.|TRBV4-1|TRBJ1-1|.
TGCGCCAGCAGCCAATCCCTCCTTCAGGGAAGGGACACTGAAGCTTTCTTT
CASSQSLLQGRDTEAFF
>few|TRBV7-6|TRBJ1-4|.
TGTGCCAGCAGCTTAGGGACAGTGAATGAAAAACTGTTTTTT
CASSLGTVNEKLFF
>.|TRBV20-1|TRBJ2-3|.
TGCAGTACCTCGCTAGCAGATACGCAGTATTTT
CSTSLADTQYF
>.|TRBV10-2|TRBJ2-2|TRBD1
TGCGCCAGCAGTCAGGGGGCCGGGGAGCTGTTTTTT
CASSQGAGELFF
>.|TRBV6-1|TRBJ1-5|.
TGTGCCAGCAGTGAATTACAAGGCACAGGGCCTGTGAGGCCCCAGCATTTT
CASSELQGTGPVRPQHF
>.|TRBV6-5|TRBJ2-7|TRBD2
TGTGCCAGCAGAAGGCCCGGGACTAGCGTAGTTGAGCAGTACTTC
CASRRPGTSVVEQYF
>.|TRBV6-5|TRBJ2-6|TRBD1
TGTGCCAGCAGTTTCCTAAGGGGGCTTGGGGCCAACGTCCTGACTTTC
CASSFLRGLGANVLTF
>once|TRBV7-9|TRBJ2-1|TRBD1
TGTGCCAGCAGCTCCCGACAGGGTATATACAATGAGCAGTTCTTC
CASSSRQGIYNEQFF
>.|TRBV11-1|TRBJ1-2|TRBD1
TGTGCCAGCAGCTCGGGACAGCACTATGGCTACACCTTC
CASSSGQHYGYTF
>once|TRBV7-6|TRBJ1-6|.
TGTGCCAGCAGCTTAGCGCCAGAATATAATTCACCCCTCCACTTT
CASSLAPEYNSPLHF
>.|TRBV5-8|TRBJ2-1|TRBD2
TGTGCCAGCAGCGCCGAGACTAGCGGGGCTCAGTTCTTC
CASSAETSGAQFF
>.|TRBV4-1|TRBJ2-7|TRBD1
TGCGCCAGCAGCCAAGATGAGCTGGGGACAGACTACGAGCAGTACTTC
CASSQDELGTDYEQYF
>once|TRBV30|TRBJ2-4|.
TGTGCCTGGAGTGTAAAGGGGCTAGCCAAAAACATTCAGTACTTC
CAWSVKGLAKNIQYF
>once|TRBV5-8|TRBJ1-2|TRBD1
TGTGCCAGCAGCCCGGACAGGGGCTATGGCTACACCTTC
CASSPDRGYGYTF
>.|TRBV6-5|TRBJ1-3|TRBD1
TGTGCCAGCAGTTACCAAAGACCGGGACAGGGAAACACCATATATTTT
CASSYQRPGQGNTIYF
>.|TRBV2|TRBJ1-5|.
TGTGCCAGCACCAAAGGGGTGCGGCAGCCCCAGCATTTT
CASTKGVRQPQHF
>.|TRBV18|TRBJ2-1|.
TGTGCCAGCTCACCAATGCTAGCGATGTCCTACAATGAGCAGTTCTTC
CASSPMLAMSYNEQFF
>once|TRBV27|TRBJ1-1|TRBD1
TGTGCCAGCAGTCCCCGGGACAGGGGGAACACTGAAGCTTTCTTT
CASSPRDRGNTEAFF
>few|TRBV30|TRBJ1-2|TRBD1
TGTGCCTGGTACCGGGACAGGGGGCTGGCCGGCTACACCTTC
CAWYRDRGLAGYTF
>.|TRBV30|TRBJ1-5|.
TGTGCCTGGAGTGTTGGGAGACAAGAGAATCAGCCCCAGCATTTT
CAWSVGRQENQPQHF
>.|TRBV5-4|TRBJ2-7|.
TGTGCCAGCAGCTTGGCCCCAACAGGGAACCACGAGCAGTACTTC
CASSLAPTGNHEQYF
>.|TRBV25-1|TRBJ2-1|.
TGTGCCAGCCGTGACTCGAGCTCCTACAATGAGCAGTTCTTC
CASRDSSSYNEQFF
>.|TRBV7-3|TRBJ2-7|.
TGTGCCAGCAGCGTAGAGACAGGAGTCTCCTACGAGCAGTACTTC
CASSVETGVSYEQYF
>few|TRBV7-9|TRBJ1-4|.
TGTGCCAGCAGCCAACTGTTCGGAGCTAATGAAAAACTGTTTTTT
CASSQLFGANEKLFF
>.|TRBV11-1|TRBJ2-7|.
TGTGCCAGCAGCTTCGGCGCGGAAACCTACGAGCAGTACTTC
CASSFGAETYEQYF
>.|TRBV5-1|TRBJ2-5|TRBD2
TGCGTCAGCAGCCTCCGACTAGCGGGGGCCCCGGGGGAGACCCAGTACTTC
CVSSLRLAGAPGETQYF
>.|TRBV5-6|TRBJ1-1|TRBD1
TGTGCCAGCAGGGCCGGGACAGGGGATCGGGCTTTCTTT
CASRAGTGDRAFF
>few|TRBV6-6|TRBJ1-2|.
TGTGCCAGCAGTTACACGGGGAGAGGCTACACCTTC
CASSYTGRGYTF
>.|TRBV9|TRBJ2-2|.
TGTGCCAGCAGCGTCTCTGCGGGGTTCACCGGGGAGCTGTTTTTT
CASSVSAGFTGELFF